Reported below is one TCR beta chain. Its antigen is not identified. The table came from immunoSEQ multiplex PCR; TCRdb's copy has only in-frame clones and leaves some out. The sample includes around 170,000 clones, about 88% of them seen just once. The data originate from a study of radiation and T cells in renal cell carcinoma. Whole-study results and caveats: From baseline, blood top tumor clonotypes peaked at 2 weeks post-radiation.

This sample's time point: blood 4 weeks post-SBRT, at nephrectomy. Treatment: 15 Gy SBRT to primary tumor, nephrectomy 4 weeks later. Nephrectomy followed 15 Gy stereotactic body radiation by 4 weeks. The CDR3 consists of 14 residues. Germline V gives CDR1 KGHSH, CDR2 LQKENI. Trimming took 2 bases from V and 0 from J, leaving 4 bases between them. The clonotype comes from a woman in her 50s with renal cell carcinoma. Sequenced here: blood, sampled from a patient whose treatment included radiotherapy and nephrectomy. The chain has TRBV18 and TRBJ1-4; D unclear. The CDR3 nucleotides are TGTGCCAGCTCACCAGTCGCAACTAATGAAAAACTGTTTTTT. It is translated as CASSPVATNEKLFF.